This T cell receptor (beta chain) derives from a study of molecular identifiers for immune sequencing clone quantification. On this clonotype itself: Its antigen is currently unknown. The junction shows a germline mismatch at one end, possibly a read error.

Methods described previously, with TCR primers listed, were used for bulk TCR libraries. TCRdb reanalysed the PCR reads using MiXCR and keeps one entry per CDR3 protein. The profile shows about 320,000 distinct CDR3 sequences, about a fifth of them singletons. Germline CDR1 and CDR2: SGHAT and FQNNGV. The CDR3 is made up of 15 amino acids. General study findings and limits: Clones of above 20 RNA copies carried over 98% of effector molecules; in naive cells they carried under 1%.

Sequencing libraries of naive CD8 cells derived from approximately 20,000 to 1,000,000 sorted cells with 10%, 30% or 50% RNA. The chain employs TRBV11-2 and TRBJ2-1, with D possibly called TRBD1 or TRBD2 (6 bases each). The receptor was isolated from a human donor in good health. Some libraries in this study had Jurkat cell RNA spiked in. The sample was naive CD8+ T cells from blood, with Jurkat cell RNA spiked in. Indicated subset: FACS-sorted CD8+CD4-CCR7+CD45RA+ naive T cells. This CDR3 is CASSLVGGSYNGQFF. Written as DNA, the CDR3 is TGTGCCAGCAGCCTCGTCGGGGGCTCCTACAATGGGCAGTTCTTC.